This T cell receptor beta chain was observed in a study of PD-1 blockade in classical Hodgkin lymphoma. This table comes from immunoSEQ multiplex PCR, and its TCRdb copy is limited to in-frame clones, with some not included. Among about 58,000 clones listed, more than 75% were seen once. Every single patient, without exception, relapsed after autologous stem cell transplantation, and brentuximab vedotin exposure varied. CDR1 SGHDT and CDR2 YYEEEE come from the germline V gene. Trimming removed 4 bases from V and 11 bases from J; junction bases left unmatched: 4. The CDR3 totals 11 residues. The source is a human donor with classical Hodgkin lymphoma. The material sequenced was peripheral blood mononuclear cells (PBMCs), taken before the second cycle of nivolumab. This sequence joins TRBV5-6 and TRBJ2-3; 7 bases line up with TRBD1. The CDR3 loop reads CASSHTGEQYF. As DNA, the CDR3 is TGTGCCAGCAGCCATACAGGGGAGCAGTATTTT.